These 4 T cell receptor beta chains came from one sample sequenced in a study of blood T cell repertoires in COVID-19. Profiling relied on immunoSEQ multiplex PCR, and the TCRdb table lists in-frame clones only, not all of them. The data hold 150,000 to 200,000 clones, with 70% to 90% observed a single time. Sequences were obtained from peripheral blood. These receptors all stem from a man between 60 and 70 years old with COVID-19, enrolled during active disease.

This sequence joins TRBV3-1 (or the pseudogene TRBV3-2) and TRBJ2-1; 8 nucleotides agree with TRBD1. Germline V lookup: CDR1 LGHDT, CDR2 YNNKEL (reference sequence). V was pared by 3 bases and J by 9 bases, with 10 bases of the junction left unmatched. The CDR3 loop spans 15 amino acids. CDR3 DNA: TGTGCCAGCAGCCAGGACAGGGATTGGGCCCCTGAGCAGTTCTTC. Its translation is CASSQDRDWAPEQFF.

The chain uses TRBV10-3 and TRBJ2-3; unclear D gene. V was pared by 4 bases and J by 2 bases, with 10 bases between. Germline V gene data show CDR1 as ENHRY and CDR2 as SYGVKD. The CDR3 has 14 amino acids. DNA for the CDR3: TGTGCCATCAGTGCGGCGGTGCACACAGATACGCAGTATTTT. It encodes CAISAAVHTDTQYF.

J is TRBJ2-7 and V is TRBV6-5; 8 bases align to TRBD1. Germline lookup yields CDR1 MNHEY and CDR2 SVGAGI. The CDR3 length is 13 residues. J lost 7 bases, V lost 6 bases, and 8 bases had no gene match. CDR3: CASSRTGLGEQYF. CDR3 nucleotide sequence: TGTGCCAGCAGCAGGACAGGGCTGGGGGAGCAGTACTTC.

The genes are TRBV28 and TRBJ1-5, with D possibly TRBD1 on 6 matching bases. The V end lost 6 bases, the J end lost 4 bases, and 13 bases lay between the germline ends. Germline CDR1 is MDHEN and CDR2 is SYDVKM. The CDR3 contains 14 residues. CDR3 sequence: CASRLLQGNQPQHF. The CDR3 DNA reads as TGTGCCAGCAGACTACTACAGGGTAATCAGCCCCAGCATTTT.